This TCR beta chain was documented in a study of shared clonotypes between healthy human individuals. Across the whole study: The study enrolled two women and a few men aged 18 to 49. Regarding the study as a whole: Estimated richness values were generally larger in naive subsets than in memory subsets. Represented genetic and exposure-history diversity was restricted by having few donors.

CDR3 length: 14 residues. Trimming stripped 2 bases from V and 1 base from J, with 7 bases between. CDR1 is MGHDK and CDR2 is SYGVNS in the germline V gene. Comment on this clone: Its antigen remains unknown.

Sequencing was performed with immunoSEQ multiplex PCR; in TCRdb, only in-frame clones are kept and a portion is missing. The sample consists of approximately 1,500,000 clones, 95% to 99% of them appearing once. The chain links TRBV25-1 to TRBJ2-3; D unclear. This receptor was taken from a man aged 25 to 45 in good health. Sequenced material: naive CD4+ T cells sorted from blood. Subset: CD45RA+ positively selected. DNA of the CDR3: TGTGCCAGCAGTGAAATTGGGGGCACAGATACGCAGTATTTT. Translating gives CASSEIGGTDTQYF.